These 5 T cell receptor beta chains were sequenced from one sample in a study of blood T cells in healthy people across ages. The authors ran a second PCR of about 7 to 11 cycles using a sample-barcoded 5' primer and a J-beta primer mix. TCRdb reanalysed the 5' RACE reads using MiXCR and keeps one entry per CDR3 protein. The top ten hold about 3.8% of the sample, which has about 1.5 million distinct CDR3 sequences, roughly 43% seen once. Sequencing was carried out using blood. These receptors were taken from a woman between 18 and 29 years old in good health.

The rearrangement joins TRBV7-6 to TRBJ2-5; tentatively, D is TRBD1 (6 bases). CDR3 length equals 15 residues. Trimming took 5 bases from V and 11 from J, leaving 24 bases between them. CDR1 SGHVS and CDR2 FNYEAQ come from the germline V gene. CDR3 coding DNA: TGTGCCAGCAGCCGGGCAACAGGGTTGGCCTACGCGCAGTACTTC. Its protein product is CASSRATGLAYAQYF.

V usage is TRBV5-1 and J usage is TRBJ1-1; possibly TRBD1 for D (6 bases). The germline CDR1 and CDR2 sequences are SGHRS and YFSETQ. This CDR3 comprises 15 residues. Trimming took 3 bases from V and 0 from J, leaving 12 bases between them. The CDR3 sequence is CASSSGRDMNTEAFF. CDR3 nucleotides: TGCGCCAGCAGCTCCGGACGGGACATGAACACTGAAGCTTTCTTT.

This clonotype was seen only a few times. V usage is TRBV29-1 and J usage is TRBJ1-4; D gene ambiguous. This CDR3 is built from 12 residues. Trimming removed 6 bases from V and 6 bases from J, with 11 bases in between. Germline V CDR1 and CDR2: SQVTM, ANQGSEA. The CDR3 DNA is TGCAGCGTGGCGGGCAGTGATGAAAAACTGTTTTTT. Its protein product is CSVAGSDEKLFF.

The V gene is TRBV6-2 or TRBV6-3, the J gene TRBJ1-6, with D unresolved. V gave up 10 bases and J gave up 9 bases, with 13 bases separating them. Germline V gene sequence: CDR1 MNHEY, CDR2 SVGEGT. This CDR3 region has 12 residues. CDR3 protein: CANNRNSSPLHF. DNA for the CDR3: TGTGCCAACAACAGAAATAGTTCACCCCTCCACTTT.

J is TRBJ1-2 and V is TRBV14; D uncertain. V was clipped by 1 base and J by 4 bases, with 13 bases between them. This CDR3 region has 15 residues. Germline-derived CDR1 and CDR2 are SGHDN and FVKESK. CDR3 sequence: CASSQGAGRSYGYTF. DNA of the CDR3: TGTGCCAGCAGCCAAGGGGCAGGAAGGAGCTATGGCTACACCTTC.